A selection of T cell receptor beta chains follows, all from one sample in a study of blood T cell repertoires in COVID-19. Assay used: immunoSEQ multiplex PCR; TCRdb lists only in-frame clones, some missing. Seen here are about 87,000 clones, roughly 80% observed once, and the top ten hold around 4%. Sequenced sample: peripheral blood. The receptors were gathered from a woman between 50 and 59 years old with acute or convalescent COVID-19. Both conserved end residues are trimmed from each CDR3.

J | V | CDR3
TRBJ2-5 | TRBV7-7 | ASSLYTGETQY
TRBJ1-1 | TRBV5-1 | ASSLDPPGTEAF
TRBJ2-1 | TRBV10-2 | ASSEISWAQGGNNEQF
TRBJ2-7 | TRBV28 | ASSPPTRGEQY
TRBJ1-1 | TRBV3-1/TRBV3-2 | ASSPGGETEAF
TRBJ2-1 | TRBV13 | ASSSTGAMGNEQF
TRBJ2-3 | TRBV7-2 | ASSAVSWGHTQY
TRBJ2-7 | TRBV19 | ASSITGLGEQY
TRBJ2-7 | TRBV30 | AWSVGSSYEQY
TRBJ2-3 | TRBV24-1 | ATSASADTQY
TRBJ1-6 | TRBV12-3/TRBV12-4 | ASSLGATSPLH
TRBJ1-5 | TRBV6-6 | ASRGPGQGAHQPQH
TRBJ2-3 | TRBV7-3 | ASSRGGLAEDTQY
TRBJ1-4 | TRBV5-1 | ASSLAPGGTNEKLF
TRBJ1-1 | TRBV4-1 | ASSQLPGDNTEAF
TRBJ1-2 | TRBV5-4 | ASSLDRDSYGYT
TRBJ2-2 | TRBV5-1 | ASSFEGQSTGELF
TRBJ2-7 | TRBV6-2/TRBV6-3 | ASSGDRSKVEQY
TRBJ1-1 | TRBV30 | AWSVGSAGVGNEAF
TRBJ2-3 | TRBV5-6 | ASSFTSGGTDTQY
TRBJ2-5 | TRBV5-4 | ASSLDFGPTEETQY
TRBJ1-2 | TRBV7-2 | ASSLGQSGYGYT